This T cell receptor beta chain was obtained from a study of shared clonotypes between healthy human individuals. The method was immunoSEQ multiplex PCR; TCRdb's version includes in-frame clones alone and lacks a portion of them. The sample contains roughly 2 million clones, around 95% of which appear only once. The CDR3 is 13 amino acids. Trimming cost V 10 bases and J 2 bases; bases outside gene matches: 7. From germline, CDR1 is WNHNN and CDR2 SYGVQD (reference sequence). This chain joins TRBV10-1 and TRBJ2-5; TRBD2 matches 7 bases. The specimen sequenced was naive CD4+ T cells sorted from blood. As for subset: CD45RA+ positively selected. This TCR came from a man aged 18 to 29 in good health. CDR3 DNA sequence: TGCGCCACCTCTAGCGGTATTCAAGAGACCCAGTACTTC. This codes for CATSSGIQETQYF.